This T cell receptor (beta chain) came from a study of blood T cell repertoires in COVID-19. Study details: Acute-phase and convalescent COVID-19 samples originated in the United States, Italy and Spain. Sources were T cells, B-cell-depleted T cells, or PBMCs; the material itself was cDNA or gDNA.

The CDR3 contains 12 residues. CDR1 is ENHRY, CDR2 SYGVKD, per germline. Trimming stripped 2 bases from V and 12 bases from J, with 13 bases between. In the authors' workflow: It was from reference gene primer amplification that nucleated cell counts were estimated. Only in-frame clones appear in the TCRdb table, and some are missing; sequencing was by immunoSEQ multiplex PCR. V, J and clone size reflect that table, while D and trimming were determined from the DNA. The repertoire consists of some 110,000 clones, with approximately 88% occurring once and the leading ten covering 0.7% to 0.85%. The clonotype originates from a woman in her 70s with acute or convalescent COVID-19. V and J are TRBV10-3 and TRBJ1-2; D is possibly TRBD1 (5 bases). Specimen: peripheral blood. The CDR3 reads CAISEDRISDTF. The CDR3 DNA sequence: TGTGCCATCAGTGAGGACAGAATAAGTGACACCTTC.